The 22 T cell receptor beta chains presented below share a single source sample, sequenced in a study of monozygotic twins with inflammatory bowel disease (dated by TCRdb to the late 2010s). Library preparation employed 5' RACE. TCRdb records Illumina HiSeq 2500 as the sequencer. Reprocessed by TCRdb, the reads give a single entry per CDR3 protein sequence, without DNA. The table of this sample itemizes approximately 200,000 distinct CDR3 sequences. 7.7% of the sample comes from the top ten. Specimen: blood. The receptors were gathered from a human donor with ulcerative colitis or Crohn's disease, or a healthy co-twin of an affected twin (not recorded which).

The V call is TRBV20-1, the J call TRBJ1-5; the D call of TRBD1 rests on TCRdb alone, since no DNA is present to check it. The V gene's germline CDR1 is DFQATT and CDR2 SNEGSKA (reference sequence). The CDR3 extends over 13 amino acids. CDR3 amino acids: CSALQGINQPQHF.

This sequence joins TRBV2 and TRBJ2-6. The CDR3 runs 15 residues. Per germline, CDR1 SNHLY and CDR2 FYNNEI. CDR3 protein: CASSEFGLGANVLTF.

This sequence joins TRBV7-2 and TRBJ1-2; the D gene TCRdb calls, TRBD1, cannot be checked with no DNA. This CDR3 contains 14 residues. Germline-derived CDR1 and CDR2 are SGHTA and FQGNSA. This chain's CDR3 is CASAHGAANYGYTF.

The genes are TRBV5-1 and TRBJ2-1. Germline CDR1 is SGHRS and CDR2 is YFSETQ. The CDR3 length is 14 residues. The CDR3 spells CASSLVPVSDEQFF.

CDR3 region: CSARDAGWGEQYF. The V gene is TRBV20-1, the J gene TRBJ2-7; with no DNA, the TCRdb D assignment of TRBD2 cannot be verified. CDR3 length: 13 amino acids. Germline loops: CDR1 DFQATT, CDR2 SNEGSKA (reference sequence).

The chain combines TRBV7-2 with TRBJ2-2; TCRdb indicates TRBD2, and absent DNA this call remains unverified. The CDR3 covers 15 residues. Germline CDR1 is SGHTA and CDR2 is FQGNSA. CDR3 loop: CASSLEEGRTGELFF.

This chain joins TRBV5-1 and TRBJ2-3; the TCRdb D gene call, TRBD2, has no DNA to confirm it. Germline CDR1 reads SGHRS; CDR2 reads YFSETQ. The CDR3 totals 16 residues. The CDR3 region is CASSPVSGGLEYTQYF.

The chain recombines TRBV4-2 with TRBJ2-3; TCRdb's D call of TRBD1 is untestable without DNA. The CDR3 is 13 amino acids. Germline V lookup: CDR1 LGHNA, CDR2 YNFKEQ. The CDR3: CASSLNPQGPQYF.

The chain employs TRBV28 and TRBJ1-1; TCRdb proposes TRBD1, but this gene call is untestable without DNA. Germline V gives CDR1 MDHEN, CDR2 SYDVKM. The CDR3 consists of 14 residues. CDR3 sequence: CASSLWTENTEAFF.

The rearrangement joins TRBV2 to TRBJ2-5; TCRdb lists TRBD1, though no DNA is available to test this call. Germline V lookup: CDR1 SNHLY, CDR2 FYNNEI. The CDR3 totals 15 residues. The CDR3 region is CASTLLGQGQETQYF.

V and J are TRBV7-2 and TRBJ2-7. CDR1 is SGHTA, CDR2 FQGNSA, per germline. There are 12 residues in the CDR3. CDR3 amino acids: CASSLSVYEQYF.

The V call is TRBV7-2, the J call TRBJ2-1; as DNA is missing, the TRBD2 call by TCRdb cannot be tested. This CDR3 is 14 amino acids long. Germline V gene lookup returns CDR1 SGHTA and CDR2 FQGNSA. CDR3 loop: CASSRLAGVNEQFF. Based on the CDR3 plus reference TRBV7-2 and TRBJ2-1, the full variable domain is GAGVSQSPSNKVTEKGKDVELRCDPISGHTALYWYRQSLGQGLEFLIYFQGNSAPDKSGLPSDRFSAERTGGSVSTLTIQRTQQEDSAVYLCASSRLAGVNEQFFGPGTRLTVL.

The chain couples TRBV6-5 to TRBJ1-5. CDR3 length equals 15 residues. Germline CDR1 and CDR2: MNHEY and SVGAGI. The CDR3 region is CASSYSRGDNQPQHF.

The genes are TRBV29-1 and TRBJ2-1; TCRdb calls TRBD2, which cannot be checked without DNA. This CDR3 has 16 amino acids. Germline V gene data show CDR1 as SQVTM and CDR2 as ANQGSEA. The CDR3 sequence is CSVEEDGRARRNEQFF.

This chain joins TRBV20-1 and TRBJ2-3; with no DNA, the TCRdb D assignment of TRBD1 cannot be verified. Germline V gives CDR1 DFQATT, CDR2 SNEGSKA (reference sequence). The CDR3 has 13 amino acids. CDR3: CSAPGQGPDTQYF.

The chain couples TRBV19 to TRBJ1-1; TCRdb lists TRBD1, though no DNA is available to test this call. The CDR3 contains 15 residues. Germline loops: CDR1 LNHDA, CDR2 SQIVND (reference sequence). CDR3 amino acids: CASSITGTMNTEAFF.

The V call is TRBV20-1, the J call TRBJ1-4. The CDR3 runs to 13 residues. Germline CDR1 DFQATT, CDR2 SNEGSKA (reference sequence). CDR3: CSAYSSLNEKLFF.

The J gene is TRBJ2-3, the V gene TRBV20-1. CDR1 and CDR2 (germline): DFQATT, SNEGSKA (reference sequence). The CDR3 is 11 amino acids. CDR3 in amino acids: CSASRTDTQYF.

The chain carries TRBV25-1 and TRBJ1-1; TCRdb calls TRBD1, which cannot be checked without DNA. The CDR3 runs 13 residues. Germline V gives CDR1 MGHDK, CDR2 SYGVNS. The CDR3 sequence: CASSERARTEAFF.

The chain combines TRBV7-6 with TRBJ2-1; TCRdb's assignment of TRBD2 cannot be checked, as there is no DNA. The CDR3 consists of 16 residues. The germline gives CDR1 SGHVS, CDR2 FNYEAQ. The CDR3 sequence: CASSPTSGASYNEQFF.

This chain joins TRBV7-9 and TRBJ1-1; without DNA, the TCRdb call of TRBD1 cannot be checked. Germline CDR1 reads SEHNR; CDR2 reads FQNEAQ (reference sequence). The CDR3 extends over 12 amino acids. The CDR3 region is CASSFGNREAFF.

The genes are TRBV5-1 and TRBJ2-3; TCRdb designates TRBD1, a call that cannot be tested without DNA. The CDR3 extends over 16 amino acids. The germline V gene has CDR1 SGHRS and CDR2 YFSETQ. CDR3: CASSSRGQAYSDTQYF.